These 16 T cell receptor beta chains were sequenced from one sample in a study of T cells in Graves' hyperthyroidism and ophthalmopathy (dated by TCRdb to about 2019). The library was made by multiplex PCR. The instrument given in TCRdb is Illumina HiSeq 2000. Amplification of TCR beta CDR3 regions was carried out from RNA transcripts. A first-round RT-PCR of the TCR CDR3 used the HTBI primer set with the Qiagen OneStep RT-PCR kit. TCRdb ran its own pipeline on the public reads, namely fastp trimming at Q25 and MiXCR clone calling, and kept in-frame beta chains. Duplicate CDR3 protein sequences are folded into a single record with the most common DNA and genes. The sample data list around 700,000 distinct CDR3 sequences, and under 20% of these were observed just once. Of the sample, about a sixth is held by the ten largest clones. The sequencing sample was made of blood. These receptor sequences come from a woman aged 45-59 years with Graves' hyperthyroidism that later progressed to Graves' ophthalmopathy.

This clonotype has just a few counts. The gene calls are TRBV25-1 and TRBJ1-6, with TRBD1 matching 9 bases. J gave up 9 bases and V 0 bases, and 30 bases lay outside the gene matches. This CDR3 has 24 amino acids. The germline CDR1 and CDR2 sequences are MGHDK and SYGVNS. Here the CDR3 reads CASSEYAPAKINRTGVFGGSPLHF. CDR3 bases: TGTGCCAGCAGTGAATACGCACCCGCAAAAATAAACCGGACAGGGGTGTTCGGTGGTTCACCCCTCCACTTT.

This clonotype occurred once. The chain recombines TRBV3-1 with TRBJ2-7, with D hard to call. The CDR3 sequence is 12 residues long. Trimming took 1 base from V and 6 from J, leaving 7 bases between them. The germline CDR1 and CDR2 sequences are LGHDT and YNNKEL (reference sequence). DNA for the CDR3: TGTGCCAGCAGCCAAGGACGACGCGAGCAGTACTTC. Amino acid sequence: CASSQGRREQYF.

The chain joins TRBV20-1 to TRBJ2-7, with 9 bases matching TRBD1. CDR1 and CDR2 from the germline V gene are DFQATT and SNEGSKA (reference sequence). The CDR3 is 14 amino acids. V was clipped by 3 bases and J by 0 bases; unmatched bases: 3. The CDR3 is CSARDRGTSYEQYF. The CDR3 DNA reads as TGCAGTGCTAGGGACAGGGGAACCTCCTACGAGCAGTACTTC.

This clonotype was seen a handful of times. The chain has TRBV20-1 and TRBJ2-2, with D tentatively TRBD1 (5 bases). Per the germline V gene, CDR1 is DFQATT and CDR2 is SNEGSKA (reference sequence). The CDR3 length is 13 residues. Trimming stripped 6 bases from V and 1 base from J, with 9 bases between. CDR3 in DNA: TGCAGTGCGAGGCAGGGGAACACCGGGGAGCTGTTTTTT. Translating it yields CSARQGNTGELFF.

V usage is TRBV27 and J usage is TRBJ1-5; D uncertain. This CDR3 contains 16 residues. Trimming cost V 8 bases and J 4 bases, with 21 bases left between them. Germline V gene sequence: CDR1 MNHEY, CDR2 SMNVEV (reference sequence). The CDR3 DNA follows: TGTGCCAGCGGGGAAAATAGGGCGGGTGCTAATCAGCCCCAGCATTTT. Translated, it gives CASGENRAGANQPQHF.

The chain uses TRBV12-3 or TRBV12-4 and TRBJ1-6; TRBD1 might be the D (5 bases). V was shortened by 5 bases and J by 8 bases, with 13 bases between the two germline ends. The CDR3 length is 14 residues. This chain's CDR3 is CASSLQGGDSPLHF. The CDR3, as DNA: TGTGCCAGCAGTCTGCAGGGTGGGGATTCACCCCTCCACTTT.

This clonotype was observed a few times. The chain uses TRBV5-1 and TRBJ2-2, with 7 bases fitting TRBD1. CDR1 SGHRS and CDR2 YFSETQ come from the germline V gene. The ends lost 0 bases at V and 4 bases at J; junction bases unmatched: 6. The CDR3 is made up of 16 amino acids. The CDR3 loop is CASSLVGQVPTGELFF. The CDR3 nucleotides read TGCGCCAGCAGCTTGGTAGGACAGGTACCCACCGGGGAGCTGTTTTTT.

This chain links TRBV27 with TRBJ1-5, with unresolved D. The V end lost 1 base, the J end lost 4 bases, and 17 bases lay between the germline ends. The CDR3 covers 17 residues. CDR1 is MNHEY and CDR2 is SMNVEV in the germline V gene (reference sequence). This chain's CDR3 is CASSLYAKLSANQPQHF. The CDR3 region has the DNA TGTGCCAGCAGTTTATACGCCAAGCTATCAGCAAATCAGCCCCAGCATTTT.

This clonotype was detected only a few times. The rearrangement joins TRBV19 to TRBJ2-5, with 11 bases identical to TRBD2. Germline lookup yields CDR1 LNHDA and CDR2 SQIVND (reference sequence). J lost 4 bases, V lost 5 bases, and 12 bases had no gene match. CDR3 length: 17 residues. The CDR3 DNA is TGTGCCAGTAGTGGACGGCTAGCGGGGGGCCCTGGAGAGACCCAGTACTTC. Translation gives CASSGRLAGGPGETQYF. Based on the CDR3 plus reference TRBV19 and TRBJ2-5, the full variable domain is DGGITQSPKYLFRKEGQNVTLSCEQNLNHDAMYWYRQDPGQGLRLIYYSQIVNDFQKGDIAEGYSVSREKKESFPLTVTSAQKNPTAFYLCASSGRLAGGPGETQYFGPGTRLLVL.

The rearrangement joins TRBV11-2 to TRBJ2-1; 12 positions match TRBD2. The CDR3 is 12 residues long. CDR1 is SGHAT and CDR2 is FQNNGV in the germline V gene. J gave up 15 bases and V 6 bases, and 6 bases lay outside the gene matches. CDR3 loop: CASRETSGGSFF. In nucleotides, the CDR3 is TGTGCCAGCAGGGAAACTAGCGGGGGGTCGTTCTTC.

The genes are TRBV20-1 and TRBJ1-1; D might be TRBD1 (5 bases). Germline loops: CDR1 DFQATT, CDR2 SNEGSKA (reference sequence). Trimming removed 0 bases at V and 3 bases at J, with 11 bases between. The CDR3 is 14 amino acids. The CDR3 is CSARDGGVDTEAFF. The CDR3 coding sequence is TGCAGTGCTAGAGATGGGGGGGTCGACACTGAAGCTTTCTTT.

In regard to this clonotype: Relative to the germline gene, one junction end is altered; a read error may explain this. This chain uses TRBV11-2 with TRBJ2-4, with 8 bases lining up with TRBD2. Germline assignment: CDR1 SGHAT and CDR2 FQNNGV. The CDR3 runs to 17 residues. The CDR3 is CASSQDELAVAKNIQYF. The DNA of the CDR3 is TGCGCCAGCAGCCAAGACGAACTAGCGGTAGCCAAAAACATTCAGTACTTC.

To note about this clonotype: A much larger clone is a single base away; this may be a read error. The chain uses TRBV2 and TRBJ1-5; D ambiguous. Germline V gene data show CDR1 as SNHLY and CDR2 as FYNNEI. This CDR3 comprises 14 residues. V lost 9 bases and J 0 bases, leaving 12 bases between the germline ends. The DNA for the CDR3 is TGTGCCAGTGGGGTCAGTTATAGCAATCAGCCCCAGCATTTT. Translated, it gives CASGVSYSNQPQHF.

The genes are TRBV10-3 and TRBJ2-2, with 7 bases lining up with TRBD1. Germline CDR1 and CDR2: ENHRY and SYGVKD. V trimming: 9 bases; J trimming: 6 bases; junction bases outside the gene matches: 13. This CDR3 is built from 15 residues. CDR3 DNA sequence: TGTGCCATAGCATGGGAAGGGGGCGTTTCCGGGGAGCTGTTTTTT. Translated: CAIAWEGGVSGELFF.

The CDR3 DNA reads as TGTGCCAGCAGCTTCCGACAGGGGGGTAATGAAAAACTGTTTTTT. Translating it yields CASSFRQGGNEKLFF. This rearrangement joins TRBV3-1 to TRBJ1-4; 9 positions match TRBD1. This CDR3 is 15 amino acids long. Trimming cost V 5 bases and J 4 bases; bases outside gene matches: 5. Germline values: CDR1 LGHDT, CDR2 YNNKEL (reference sequence).

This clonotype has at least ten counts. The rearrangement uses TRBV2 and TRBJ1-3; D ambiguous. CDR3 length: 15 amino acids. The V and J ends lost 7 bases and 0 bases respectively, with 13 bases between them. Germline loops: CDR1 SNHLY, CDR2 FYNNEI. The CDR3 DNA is TGTGCCAGCAAGCCTACGGCAGGCTCTGGAAACACCATATATTTT. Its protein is CASKPTAGSGNTIYF.